The 27 T cell receptor beta chains reported below all come from one sample, sequenced in a study of PD-L1 blockade in urothelial cancer. Method: immunoSEQ multiplex PCR; TCRdb's copy keeps in-frame clones and lacks some. The repertoire holds tens of thousands of clones, with about 85% as singletons. Described time point: peripheral blood 6 weeks after treatment start. This specimen was PBMCs, taken around atezolizumab (anti-PD-L1) treatment. The receptors originated from a man aged 45-60 years with urothelial cancer.

The chain combines TRBV6-7 with TRBJ2-1, with no clear D. TRBV6-7 is assigned to the ORF class and has an uncertain function. V was trimmed by 0 bases and J by 1 base, leaving 7 bases between them. The CDR3 contains 15 residues. CDR3 region: CASSYSVRSYNEQFF. As DNA, the CDR3 is TGTGCCAGCAGTTACTCAGTCAGGTCCTACAATGAGCAGTTCTTC.

V is TRBV5-4 and J is TRBJ2-1; 7 bases are a match to TRBD2. This CDR3 is built from 14 residues. CDR1 SGHNT and CDR2 YYREEE come from the germline V gene (reference sequence). The V and J ends lost 1 base and 6 bases, in that order; junction bases with no gene match: 4. This chain's CDR3 is CASSLRREFNEQFF. The DNA of the CDR3 is TGTGCCAGCAGCTTGCGGCGGGAGTTCAATGAGCAGTTCTTC.

The chain combines TRBV7-2 with TRBJ2-1, with a tentative D call TRBD2 (5 bases). This CDR3 spans 15 amino acids. Germline loops: CDR1 SGHTA, CDR2 FQGNSA. V was pared by 1 base and J by 6 bases, with 13 bases between. The CDR3 coding sequence is TGTGCCAGCAGCTTAGTAGGACTGGGTAGCAATGAGCAGTTCTTC. Amino acids: CASSLVGLGSNEQFF.

The gene calls are TRBV19 and TRBJ1-6; D ambiguous. The V end lost 1 base, the J end lost 0 bases, and 10 bases lay between the germline ends. The V gene's germline CDR1 is LNHDA and CDR2 SQIVND (reference sequence). The CDR3 has 17 residues. The CDR3 nucleotides read TGTGCCAGTAGTATAGTACAGCCGAGCTCCTATAATTCACCCCTCCACTTT. Its translation is CASSIVQPSSYNSPLHF. The whole variable domain, filled in from reference TRBV19 and TRBJ1-6, reads DGGITQSPKYLFRKEGQNVTLSCEQNLNHDAMYWYRQDPGQGLRLIYYSQIVNDFQKGDIAEGYSVSREKKESFPLTVTSAQKNPTAFYLCASSIVQPSSYNSPLHFGNGTRLTVT.

The V and J genes are TRBV10-1 and TRBJ2-1; a weak D match, TRBD1 (5 bases). The V gene lost 4 bases and the J gene lost 3 bases, with 7 bases spanning the gap. CDR1 WNHNN and CDR2 SYGVQD come from the germline V gene (reference sequence). The CDR3 totals 13 residues. The CDR3 loop reads CASSAGFYNEQFF. In nucleotides, the CDR3 is TGCGCCAGCAGTGCAGGGTTCTACAATGAGCAGTTCTTC.

The gene calls are TRBV4-1 and TRBJ2-1, with D hard to call. CDR3 size: 13 residues. V lost 1 base, J lost 9 bases, and 10 bases lay in between. Germline CDR1 MGHRA, CDR2 YSYEKL. The CDR3: CASSQASGFEQFF. The CDR3 nucleotides read TGCGCCAGCAGCCAAGCTAGTGGGTTTGAGCAGTTCTTC.

This chain joins TRBV9 and TRBJ2-5; TRBD2 matches 8 bases. In germline, CDR1 is SGDLS, CDR2 YYNGEE. CDR3 length equals 14 residues. V was pared by 0 bases and J by 5 bases, with 3 bases of the junction left unmatched. The CDR3 loop reads CASSVGGGPETQYF. In DNA form, the CDR3 reads TGTGCCAGCAGCGTAGGCGGGGGGCCTGAGACCCAGTACTTC.

DNA of the CDR3: TGCAGCGCCCAGGGGGGAGCCGGGGAGCTGTTTTTT. It is translated as CSAQGGAGELFF. The genes are TRBV29-1 and TRBJ2-2, with TRBD1 as a possible D gene (7 bases). V shed 7 bases and J shed 6 bases, with 12 bases lying between them. In germline, CDR1 is SQVTM, CDR2 ANQGSEA. This CDR3 has 12 amino acids.

The rearrangement links TRBV5-1 to TRBJ2-7; 14 bases are shared with TRBD2. The germline V gene encodes CDR1 SGHRS and CDR2 YFSETQ. V shed 1 base and J 7 bases; nucleotides not matched to a gene: 7. The CDR3 covers 16 residues. As DNA, the CDR3 is TGCGCCAGCAGCTTGACGACTAGCGGGGGGGCGATTGAGCAGTACTTC. This codes for CASSLTTSGGAIEQYF.

The CDR3, as DNA: TGTGCCAGCACGGGACGGTGGGGGGACGGAGCCTACGAGCAGTACTTC. This sequence encodes CASTGRWGDGAYEQYF. This sequence joins TRBV5-6 and TRBJ2-7; D is perhaps TRBD2 (6 bases). The CDR3 totals 16 residues. Trimming took 6 bases from V and 2 from J, leaving 21 bases between them. The germline V gene encodes CDR1 SGHDT and CDR2 YYEEEE.

A word on this clone: The junction does not match germline at one end; this may be a read error. This rearrangement joins TRBV6-5 to TRBJ2-1, with D maybe TRBD1 (6 bases). Germline V gene data show CDR1 as MNHEY and CDR2 as SVGAGI. CDR3 length equals 13 residues. CDR3 nucleotide sequence: TGTGCCAGCAGAACGACAAACAGGGCAGCGCTGGTCTTC. This sequence encodes CASRTTNRAALVF.

This sequence joins TRBV10-3 and TRBJ2-7; 10 positions agree with TRBD1. From germline, CDR1 is ENHRY and CDR2 SYGVKD. CDR3 length: 16 amino acids. The J segment lost 3 bases and the V segment lost 0 bases, leaving 5 bases of the junction unmatched. In DNA form, the CDR3 reads TGTGCCATCAGTGAGTCGCAGGACAGGGGGTTCTACGAGCAGTACTTC. It translates to CAISESQDRGFYEQYF.

The chain carries TRBV4-1 and TRBJ1-2, with a tentative D call TRBD1 (5 bases). CDR3 size: 14 residues. V lost 3 bases and J lost 4, with 12 bases in between. CDR1 and CDR2 from the germline V gene are MGHRA and YSYEKL. Written as DNA, the CDR3 is TGCGCCAGCAGCCATGTCCGTACAGGCTATGGCTACACCTTC. Its protein product is CASSHVRTGYGYTF.

The chain combines TRBV5-1 with TRBJ1-3, with a tentative D call TRBD1 (5 bases). The germline gives CDR1 SGHRS, CDR2 YFSETQ. The CDR3 is 15 residues long. V lost 0 bases to trimming and J lost 1 base, with 8 bases between them. In DNA, the CDR3 is TGCGCCAGCAGCTTGGCCGGGGGGTCTGGAAACACCATATATTTT. Translating it yields CASSLAGGSGNTIYF.

The gene calls are TRBV7-8 and TRBJ2-1; 12 nucleotides match TRBD2. V shed 5 bases, J shed 4 bases, and the junction held 6 bases outside the gene matches. Germline CDR1 SGHVS, CDR2 FQNEAQ. CDR3 length equals 16 residues. CDR3 sequence (DNA): TGTGCCAGCAGCCCCGGGGGGACTAGCGGGTACAATGAGCAGTTCTTC. Its translation is CASSPGGTSGYNEQFF.

The chain combines TRBV5-8 with TRBJ1-4, with 7 nucleotides matching TRBD1. CDR1 is SGHTS, CDR2 YDEGEE, per germline. V dropped 4 bases and J dropped 0; count of bases not matched to a gene: 6. The CDR3 contains 16 residues. The CDR3 spells CASSTGVVTTNEKLFF. Written as DNA, the CDR3 is TGTGCCAGCAGCACAGGGGTGGTTACAACTAATGAAAAACTGTTTTTT. The full variable domain, rest sourced from reference TRBV5-8 and TRBJ1-4, is EAGVTQSPTHLIKTRGQQATLRCSPISGHTSVYWYQQALGLGLQFLLWYDEGEERNRGNFPPRFSGRQFPNYSSELNVNALELEDSALYLCASSTGVVTTNEKLFFGSGTQLSVL.

The rearrangement uses TRBV4-1 and TRBJ2-7; D may be TRBD2 (7 bases). Deletions cut 4 bases from V and 0 bases from J, with 16 bases between. The CDR3 contains 16 residues. Germline CDR1 is MGHRA and CDR2 is YSYEKL. In nucleotides, the CDR3 is TGCGCCAGCAGCCGGGTGGGAGGGGGGCCCTCCTACGAGCAGTACTTC. It is translated as CASSRVGGGPSYEQYF.

The rearrangement joins TRBV2 to TRBJ1-5; TRBD1 matches at 7 bases. The germline V gene encodes CDR1 SNHLY and CDR2 FYNNEI. This CDR3 contains 17 residues. The V gene end was trimmed by 7 bases and the J gene end by 5 bases; junction bases not matched to a gene: 17. The CDR3 reads CASKLTGTPRGHQPQHF. CDR3 DNA: TGTGCCAGCAAACTGACGGGGACACCAAGGGGGCATCAGCCCCAGCATTTT.

The rearrangement joins TRBV6-5 to TRBJ2-7; TRBD1 aligns across 9 bases. Per germline, CDR1 MNHEY and CDR2 SVGAGI. Unmatched junction bases numbered 7, after V lost 0 bases and J lost 4 bases. The CDR3 totals 16 residues. The CDR3 nucleotides read TGTGCCAGCAGTTACTCCTTGGGGACAGGGTATTACGAGCAGTACTTC. Its translation: CASSYSLGTGYYEQYF.

The chain uses TRBV9 and TRBJ2-7, with 12 positions matching TRBD2. J lost 6 bases, V lost 0 bases, and 4 bases had no gene match. CDR1 and CDR2 from the germline V gene are SGDLS and YYNGEE. The CDR3 has 15 residues. In nucleotides, the CDR3 is TGTGCCAGCAGCGTAGCTAGCGGGGGGGCAGGCGAGCAGTACTTC. Translating it yields CASSVASGGAGEQYF. The entire variable domain, with the rest obtained from reference TRBV9 and TRBJ2-7, is as follows: DSGVTQTPKHLITATGQRVTLRCSPRSGDLSVYWYQQSLDQGLQFLIQYYNGEERAKGNILERFSAQQFPDLHSELNLSSLELGDSALYFCASSVASGGAGEQYFGPGTRLTVT.

This chain links TRBV18 with TRBJ1-5; D unresolved. The CDR3 has 14 residues. Germline-derived CDR1 and CDR2 are KGHSH and LQKENI. Trimming removed 6 bases at V and 4 bases at J, with 13 bases between. The CDR3 here is CASSSDGNNQPQHF. CDR3 bases: TGTGCCAGCTCCTCGGACGGGAATAATCAGCCCCAGCATTTT.

The chain uses TRBV13 and TRBJ2-5; D may be TRBD2 (7 bases). The ends were cut back, 5 bases at V and 5 bases at J, with 21 bases in the middle. Germline V gives CDR1 PRHDT, CDR2 FYEKMQ (reference sequence). The CDR3 consists of 16 residues. CDR3 in DNA: TGTGCCAGCAGCACCGCAGGACAGCGGGGACGGGAGACCCAGTACTTC. Its protein product is CASSTAGQRGRETQYF.

The V call is TRBV29-1, the J call TRBJ2-3; 8 positions match TRBD1. V was pared by 7 bases and J by 0 bases, with 6 bases of the junction left unmatched. The CDR3 is made up of 14 amino acids. From germline, CDR1 is SQVTM and CDR2 ANQGSEA. CDR3 coding DNA: TGCAGCGGTAAACAGGGGGTTAGCACAGATACGCAGTATTTT. Translating gives CSGKQGVSTDTQYF.

The rearrangement links TRBV11-3 to TRBJ2-1, with 11 bases that match TRBD2. This CDR3 spans 17 amino acids. Per germline, CDR1 SGHNT and CDR2 YENEEA. The trim removed 1 base at V and 7 bases at J, leaving 9 bases unmatched. The CDR3 here is CASSLGAIAGGNNEQFF. CDR3 DNA sequence: TGTGCCAGCAGCTTAGGGGCAATAGCGGGAGGGAATAATGAGCAGTTCTTC.

The rearrangement uses TRBV9 and TRBJ2-1, with 8 bases identical to TRBD2. Germline V gene sequence: CDR1 SGDLS, CDR2 YYNGEE. The CDR3 is made up of 15 amino acids. Trimming at V came to 0 bases and at J to 9 bases, leaving 8 bases not matched to a gene. This chain's CDR3 is CASSVGAGVIGEQFF. The DNA of the CDR3 is TGTGCCAGCAGCGTAGGAGCGGGAGTAATTGGTGAGCAGTTCTTC. Full variable domain (missing parts from reference TRBV9 and TRBJ2-1): DSGVTQTPKHLITATGQRVTLRCSPRSGDLSVYWYQQSLDQGLQFLIQYYNGEERAKGNILERFSAQQFPDLHSELNLSSLELGDSALYFCASSVGAGVIGEQFFGPGTRLTVL.

This clone showed up just once. This chain connects TRBV9 to TRBJ2-1; the D gene is possibly TRBD2 (6 bases). V lost 3 bases to trimming and J lost 6 bases, with 19 bases between them. This CDR3 is 16 amino acids long. Per the germline V gene, CDR1 is SGDLS and CDR2 is YYNGEE. Written as DNA, the CDR3 is TGTGCCAGCAGCGCCCACGCGGGACCAGATGGCAATGAGCAGTTCTTC. Translation: CASSAHAGPDGNEQFF. Full variable domain (missing parts from reference TRBV9 and TRBJ2-1): DSGVTQTPKHLITATGQRVTLRCSPRSGDLSVYWYQQSLDQGLQFLIQYYNGEERAKGNILERFSAQQFPDLHSELNLSSLELGDSALYFCASSAHAGPDGNEQFFGPGTRLTVL.

The gene calls are TRBV19 and TRBJ1-1; 10 nucleotides line up with TRBD1. The CDR3 has 15 amino acids. CDR1 and CDR2 (germline): LNHDA, SQIVND (reference sequence). V shed 4 bases, J shed 4 bases, and the junction held 6 bases outside the gene matches. The CDR3 region has the DNA TGTGCCAGTAGTAGACAGGGGGCGCAGGGCACTGAAGCTTTCTTT. It specifies CASSRQGAQGTEAFF.